This TCR beta chain was identified in a study of identical twins. Study outcomes and limitations: Memory repertoires showed no such pattern, whereas abundant cord blood beta clonotypes carried fewer insertions. Among monozygotic twins, out-of-frame TCR alpha sharing exceeded what models predicted.

This clonotype came up many times. As yet, its antigen is unknown. The V end was cut by 4 bases, the J end by 4 bases, with 17 bases between. The germline gives CDR1 DFQATT, CDR2 SNEGSKA (reference sequence). The CDR3 extends over 15 amino acids. Template switching introduced a universal primer site, and the cDNA bore unique molecular identifiers. Each CDR3 protein gets one entry after TCRdb re-called the 5' RACE reads with MiXCR. Of about 570,000 distinct CDR3 sequences listed, 9% to 10% are singletons. These data are also associated with another study on yellow fever vaccine responses in identical twins. Per that study: The authors reported partly convergent, partly personalized vaccine responses in identical twins.

The genes are TRBV20-1 and TRBJ1-5; D is unclear. Material for sequencing was PBMCs. The receptor was derived from a woman between 18 and 29 years old in good health. CDR3 nucleotide sequence: TGCAGTGCTATTCAGAACAGCAAATCTAATCAGCCCCAGCATTTT. Protein: CSAIQNSKSNQPQHF.